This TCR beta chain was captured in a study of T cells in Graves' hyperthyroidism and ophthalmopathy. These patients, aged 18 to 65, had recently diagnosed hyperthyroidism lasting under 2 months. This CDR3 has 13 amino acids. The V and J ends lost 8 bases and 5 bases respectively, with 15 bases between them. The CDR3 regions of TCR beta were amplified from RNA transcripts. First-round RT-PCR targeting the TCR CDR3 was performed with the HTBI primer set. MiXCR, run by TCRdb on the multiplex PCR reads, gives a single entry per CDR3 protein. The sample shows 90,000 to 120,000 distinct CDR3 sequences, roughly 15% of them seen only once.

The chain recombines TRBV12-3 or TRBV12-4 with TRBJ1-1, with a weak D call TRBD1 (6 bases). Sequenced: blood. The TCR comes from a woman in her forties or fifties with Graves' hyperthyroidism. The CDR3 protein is CASSGGPLTEAFF. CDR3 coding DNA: TGTGCCAGCTCCGGGGGGCCTTTGACTGAAGCTTTCTTT.